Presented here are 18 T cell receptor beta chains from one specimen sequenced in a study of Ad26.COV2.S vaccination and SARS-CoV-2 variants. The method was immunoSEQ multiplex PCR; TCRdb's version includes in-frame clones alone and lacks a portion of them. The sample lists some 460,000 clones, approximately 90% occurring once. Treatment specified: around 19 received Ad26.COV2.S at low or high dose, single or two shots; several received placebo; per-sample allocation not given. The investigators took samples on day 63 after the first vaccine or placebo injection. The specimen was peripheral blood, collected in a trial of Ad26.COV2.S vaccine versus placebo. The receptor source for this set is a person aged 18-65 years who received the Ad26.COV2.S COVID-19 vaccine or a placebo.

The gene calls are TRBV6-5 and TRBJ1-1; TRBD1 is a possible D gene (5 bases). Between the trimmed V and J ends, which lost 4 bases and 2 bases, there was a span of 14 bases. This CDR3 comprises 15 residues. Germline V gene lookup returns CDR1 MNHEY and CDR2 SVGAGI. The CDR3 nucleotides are TGTGCCAGCAGTTCGGGACTGGGCGGAAACACTGAAGCTTTCTTT. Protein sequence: CASSSGLGGNTEAFF.

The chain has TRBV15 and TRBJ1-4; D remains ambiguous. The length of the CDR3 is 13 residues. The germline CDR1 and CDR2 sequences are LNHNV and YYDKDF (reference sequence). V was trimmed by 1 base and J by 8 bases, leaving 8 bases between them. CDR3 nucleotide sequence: TGTGCCACCAGCAGAGCAGTCCTAGAAAAACTGTTTTTT. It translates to CATSRAVLEKLFF.

CDR3 residues: CARGTKCSYEQYF. CDR3 DNA: TGTGCGCGGGGCACTAAGTGCTCCTACGAGCAGTACTTC. This chain joins TRBV12-5 and TRBJ2-7; maybe TRBD2 (6 bases). CDR1 is LGHNT and CDR2 is FRNRAP in the germline V gene. The CDR3 is made up of 13 amino acids.

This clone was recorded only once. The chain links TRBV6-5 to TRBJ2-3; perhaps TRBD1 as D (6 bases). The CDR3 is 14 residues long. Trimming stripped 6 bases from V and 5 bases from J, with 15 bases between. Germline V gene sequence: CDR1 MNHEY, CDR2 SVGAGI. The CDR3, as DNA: TGTGCCAGCAGCCGCACAGGGTCATTAGATACGCAGTATTTT. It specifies CASSRTGSLDTQYF.

Here the CDR3 reads CASSIDRYSGYTF. The CDR3 nucleotides read TGTGCCAGTAGTATAGACCGGTATTCCGGCTACACCTTC. The chain combines TRBV19 with TRBJ1-2; D is unclear. The CDR3 covers 13 residues. CDR1 is LNHDA and CDR2 is SQIVND in the germline V gene (reference sequence). Trimming stripped 0 bases from V and 8 bases from J, with 10 bases between.

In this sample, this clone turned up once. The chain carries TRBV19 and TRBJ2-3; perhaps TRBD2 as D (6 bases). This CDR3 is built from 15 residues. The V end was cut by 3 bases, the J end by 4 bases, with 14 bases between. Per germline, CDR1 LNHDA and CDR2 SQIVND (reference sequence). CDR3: CASSIGRGLPDTQYF. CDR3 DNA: TGTGCCAGTAGTATTGGGCGGGGCCTCCCAGATACGCAGTATTTT.

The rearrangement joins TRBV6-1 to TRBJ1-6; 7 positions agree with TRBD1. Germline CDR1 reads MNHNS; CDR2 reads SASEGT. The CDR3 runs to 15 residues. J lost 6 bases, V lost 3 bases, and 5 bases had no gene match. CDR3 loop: CASSDIGGPNSPLHF. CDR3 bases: TGTGCCAGCAGTGACATAGGGGGCCCTAATTCACCCCTCCACTTT.

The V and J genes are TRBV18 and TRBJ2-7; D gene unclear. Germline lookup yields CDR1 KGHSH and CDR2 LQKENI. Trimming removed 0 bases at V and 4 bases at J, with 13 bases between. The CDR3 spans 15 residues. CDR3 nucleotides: TGTGCCAGCTCACCACCCAACGCCGTTAAGTACGAGCAGTACTTC. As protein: CASSPPNAVKYEQYF. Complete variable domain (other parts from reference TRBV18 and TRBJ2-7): NAGVMQNPRHLVRRRGQEARLRCSPMKGHSHVYWYRQLPEEGLKFMVYLQKENIIDESGMPKERFSAEFPKEGPSILRIQQVVRGDSAAYFCASSPPNAVKYEQYFGPGTRLTVT.

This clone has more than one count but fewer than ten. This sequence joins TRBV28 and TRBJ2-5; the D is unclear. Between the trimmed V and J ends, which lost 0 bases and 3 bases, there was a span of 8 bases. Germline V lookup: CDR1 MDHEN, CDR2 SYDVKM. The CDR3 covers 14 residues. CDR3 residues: CASSLWAEEETQYF. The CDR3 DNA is TGTGCCAGCAGTTTATGGGCGGAAGAAGAGACCCAGTACTTC. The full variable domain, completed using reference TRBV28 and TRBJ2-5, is DVKVTQSSRYLVKRTGEKVFLECVQDMDHENMFWYRQDPGLGLRLIYFSYDVKMKEKGDIPEGYSVSREKKERFSLILESASTNQTSMYLCASSLWAEEETQYFGPGTRLLVL.

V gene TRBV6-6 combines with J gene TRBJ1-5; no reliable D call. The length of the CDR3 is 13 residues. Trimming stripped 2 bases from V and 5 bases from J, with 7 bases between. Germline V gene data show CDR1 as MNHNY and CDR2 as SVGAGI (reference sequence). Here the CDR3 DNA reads TGTGCCAGCAGTTACCGTGGGGATCAGCCCCAGCATTTT. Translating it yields CASSYRGDQPQHF.

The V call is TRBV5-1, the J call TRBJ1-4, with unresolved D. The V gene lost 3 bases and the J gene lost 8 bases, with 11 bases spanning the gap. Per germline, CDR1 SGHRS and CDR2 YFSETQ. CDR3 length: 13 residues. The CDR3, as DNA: TGCGCCAGCAGCTGGGCAGCCAGGGAAAAACTGTTTTTT. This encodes CASSWAAREKLFF.

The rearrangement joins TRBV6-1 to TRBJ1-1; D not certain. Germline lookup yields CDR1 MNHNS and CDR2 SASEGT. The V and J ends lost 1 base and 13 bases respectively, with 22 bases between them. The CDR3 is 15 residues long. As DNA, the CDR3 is TGTGCCAGCAGTGAAGTACGGAGGGATTCGGGGTTAGTTTTCTTT. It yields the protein CASSEVRRDSGLVFF.

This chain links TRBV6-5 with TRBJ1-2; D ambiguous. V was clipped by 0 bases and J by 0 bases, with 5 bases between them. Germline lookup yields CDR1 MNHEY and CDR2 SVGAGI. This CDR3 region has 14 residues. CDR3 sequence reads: CASSYSRTNYGYTF. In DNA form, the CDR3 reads TGTGCCAGCAGTTACTCGCGAACTAACTATGGCTACACCTTC.

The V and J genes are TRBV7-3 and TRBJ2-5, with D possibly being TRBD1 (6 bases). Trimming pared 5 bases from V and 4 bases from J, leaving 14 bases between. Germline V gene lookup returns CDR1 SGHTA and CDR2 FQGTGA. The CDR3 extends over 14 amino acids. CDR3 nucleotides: TGTGCCAGCAGCCCGAACAGGGTCGGAGAGACCCAGTACTTC. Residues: CASSPNRVGETQYF.

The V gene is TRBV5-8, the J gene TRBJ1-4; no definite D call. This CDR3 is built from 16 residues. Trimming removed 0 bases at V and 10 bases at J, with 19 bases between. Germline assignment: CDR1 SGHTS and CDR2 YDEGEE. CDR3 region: CASSLAGTGGLGKLFF. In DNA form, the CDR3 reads TGTGCCAGCAGCTTGGCCGGTACGGGAGGCCTCGGAAAACTGTTTTTT.

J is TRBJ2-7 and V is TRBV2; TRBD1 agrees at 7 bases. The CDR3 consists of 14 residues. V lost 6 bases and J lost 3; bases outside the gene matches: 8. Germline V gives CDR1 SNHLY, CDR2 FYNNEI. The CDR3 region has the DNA TGTGCCAGCAGGCCCCCCAGGGACAGCTACGAGCAGTACTTC. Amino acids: CASRPPRDSYEQYF.

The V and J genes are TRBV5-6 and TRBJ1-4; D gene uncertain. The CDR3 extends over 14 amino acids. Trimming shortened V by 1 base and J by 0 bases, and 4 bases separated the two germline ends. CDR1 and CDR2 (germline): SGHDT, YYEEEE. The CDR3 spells CASSLTATNEKLFF. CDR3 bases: TGTGCCAGCAGCTTGACAGCAACTAATGAAAAACTGTTTTTT.

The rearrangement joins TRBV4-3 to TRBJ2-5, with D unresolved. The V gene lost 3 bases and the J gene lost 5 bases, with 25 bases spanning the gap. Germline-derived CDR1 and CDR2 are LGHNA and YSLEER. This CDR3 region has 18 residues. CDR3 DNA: TGCGCCAGCAGCCAGGAGAGGAGAGATCTGACTGGTATTGAGACCCAGTACTTC. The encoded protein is CASSQERRDLTGIETQYF.